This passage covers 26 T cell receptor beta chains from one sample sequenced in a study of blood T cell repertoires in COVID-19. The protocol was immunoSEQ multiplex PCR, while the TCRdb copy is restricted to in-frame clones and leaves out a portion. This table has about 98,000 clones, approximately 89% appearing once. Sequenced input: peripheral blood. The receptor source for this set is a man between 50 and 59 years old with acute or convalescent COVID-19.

The CDR3 DNA reads TGTGCCAGCAGTTTATCCGGGACTAGCAGACACGAGCAGTACTTC. It yields the protein CASSLSGTSRHEQYF. The chain has TRBV5-6 and TRBJ2-7, with 9 bases identical to TRBD2. With 5 bases clipped from V and 5 bases from J, the junction kept 11 bases outside the gene matches. The CDR3 is 15 residues long. Germline CDR1 reads SGHDT; CDR2 reads YYEEEE.

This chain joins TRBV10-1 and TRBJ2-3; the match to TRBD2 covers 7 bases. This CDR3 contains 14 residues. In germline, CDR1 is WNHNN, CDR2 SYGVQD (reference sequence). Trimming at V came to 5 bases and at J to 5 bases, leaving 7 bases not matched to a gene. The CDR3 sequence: CASSRLAAGDTQYF. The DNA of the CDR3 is TGCGCCAGCAGTAGACTAGCTGCTGGAGATACGCAGTATTTT.

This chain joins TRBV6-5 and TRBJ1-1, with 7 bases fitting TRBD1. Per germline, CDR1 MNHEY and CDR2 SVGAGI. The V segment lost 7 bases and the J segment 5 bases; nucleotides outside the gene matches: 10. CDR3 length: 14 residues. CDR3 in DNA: TGTGCCAGCACCACTAGACAGGGTTATACTGAAGCTTTCTTT. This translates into CASTTRQGYTEAFF.

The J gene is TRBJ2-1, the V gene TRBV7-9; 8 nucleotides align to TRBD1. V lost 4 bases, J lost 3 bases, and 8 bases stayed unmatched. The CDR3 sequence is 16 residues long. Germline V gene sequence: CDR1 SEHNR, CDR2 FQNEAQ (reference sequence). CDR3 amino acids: CASSSPGTGVYNEQFF. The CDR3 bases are TGTGCCAGCAGCTCACCCGGGACAGGCGTCTACAATGAGCAGTTCTTC. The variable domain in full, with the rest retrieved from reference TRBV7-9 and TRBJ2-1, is DTGVSQNPRHKITKRGQNVTFRCDPISEHNRLYWYRQTLGQGPEFLTYFQNEAQLEKSRLLSDRFSAERPKGSFSTLEIQRTEQGDSAMYLCASSSPGTGVYNEQFFGPGTRLTVL.

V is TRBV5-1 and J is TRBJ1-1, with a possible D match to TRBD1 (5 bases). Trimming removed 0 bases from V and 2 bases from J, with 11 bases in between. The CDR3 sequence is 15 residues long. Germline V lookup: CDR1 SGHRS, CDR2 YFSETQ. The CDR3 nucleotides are TGCGCCAGCAGCTTGGTATGGGGGGGAAACACTGAAGCTTTCTTT. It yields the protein CASSLVWGGNTEAFF.

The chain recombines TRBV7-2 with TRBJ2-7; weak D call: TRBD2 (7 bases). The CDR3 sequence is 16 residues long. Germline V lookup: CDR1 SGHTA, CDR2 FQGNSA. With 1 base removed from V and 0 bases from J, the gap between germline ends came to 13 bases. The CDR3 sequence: CASSLGGAGVSYEQYF. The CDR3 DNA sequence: TGTGCCAGCAGCTTAGGGGGGGCGGGAGTCTCCTACGAGCAGTACTTC.

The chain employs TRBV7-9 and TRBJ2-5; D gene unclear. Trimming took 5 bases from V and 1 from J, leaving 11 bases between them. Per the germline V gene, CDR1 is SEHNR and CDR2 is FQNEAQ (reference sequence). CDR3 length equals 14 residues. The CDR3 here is CASSPRAGQETQYF. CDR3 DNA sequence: TGTGCCAGCAGCCCCAGAGCAGGCCAAGAGACCCAGTACTTC.

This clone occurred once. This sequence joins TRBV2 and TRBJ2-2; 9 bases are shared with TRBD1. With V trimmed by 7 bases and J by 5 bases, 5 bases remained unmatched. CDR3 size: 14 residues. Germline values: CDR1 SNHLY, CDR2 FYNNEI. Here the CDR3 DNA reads TGTGCCAGCAAAGGGACAGGGTTAACCGGGGAGCTGTTTTTT. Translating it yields CASKGTGLTGELFF.

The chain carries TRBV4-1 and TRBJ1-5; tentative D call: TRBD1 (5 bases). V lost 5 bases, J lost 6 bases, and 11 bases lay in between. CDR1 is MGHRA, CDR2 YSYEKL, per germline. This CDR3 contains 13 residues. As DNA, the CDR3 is TGCGCCAGCAGCTTAGGAGGGGTTCAGCCCCAGCATTTT. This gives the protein CASSLGGVQPQHF.

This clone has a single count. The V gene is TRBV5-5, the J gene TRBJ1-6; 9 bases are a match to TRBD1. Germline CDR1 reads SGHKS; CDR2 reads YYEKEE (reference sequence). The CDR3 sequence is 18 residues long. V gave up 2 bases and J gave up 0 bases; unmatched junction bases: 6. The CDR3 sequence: CASSFGQGKGSYNSPLHF. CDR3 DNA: TGTGCCAGCAGCTTCGGACAGGGGAAGGGCTCCTATAATTCACCCCTCCACTTT.

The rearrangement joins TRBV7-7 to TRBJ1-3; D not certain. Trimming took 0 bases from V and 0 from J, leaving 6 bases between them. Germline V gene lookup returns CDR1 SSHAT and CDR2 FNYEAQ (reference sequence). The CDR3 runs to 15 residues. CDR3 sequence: CASSLAYGSGNTIYF. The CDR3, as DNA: TGTGCCAGCAGCTTAGCGTACGGCTCTGGAAACACCATATATTTT.

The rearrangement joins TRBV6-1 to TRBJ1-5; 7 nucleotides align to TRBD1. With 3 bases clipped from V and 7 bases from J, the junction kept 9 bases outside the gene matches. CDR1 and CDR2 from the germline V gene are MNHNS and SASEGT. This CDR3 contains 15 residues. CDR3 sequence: CASSDRQGRGQPQHF. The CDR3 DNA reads TGTGCCAGCAGTGATCGACAGGGCAGAGGGCAGCCCCAGCATTTT.

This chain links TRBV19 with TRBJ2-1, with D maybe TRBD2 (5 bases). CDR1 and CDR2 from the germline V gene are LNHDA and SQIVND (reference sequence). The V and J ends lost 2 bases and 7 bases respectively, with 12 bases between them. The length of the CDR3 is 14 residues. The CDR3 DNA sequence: TGTGCCAGTAGTATAAACACCCCGGGGAATGAGCAGTTCTTC. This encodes CASSINTPGNEQFF.

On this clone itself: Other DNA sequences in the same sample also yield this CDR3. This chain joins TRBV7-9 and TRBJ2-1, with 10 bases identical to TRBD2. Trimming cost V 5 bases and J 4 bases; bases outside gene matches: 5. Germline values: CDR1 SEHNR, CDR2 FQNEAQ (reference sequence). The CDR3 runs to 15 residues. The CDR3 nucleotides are TGTGCCAGCAGCCCTAGCGGGAGTTCGTACAATGAGCAGTTCTTC. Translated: CASSPSGSSYNEQFF. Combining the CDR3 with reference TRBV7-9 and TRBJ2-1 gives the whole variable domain DTGVSQNPRHKITKRGQNVTFRCDPISEHNRLYWYRQTLGQGPEFLTYFQNEAQLEKSRLLSDRFSAERPKGSFSTLEIQRTEQGDSAMYLCASSPSGSSYNEQFFGPGTRLTVL.

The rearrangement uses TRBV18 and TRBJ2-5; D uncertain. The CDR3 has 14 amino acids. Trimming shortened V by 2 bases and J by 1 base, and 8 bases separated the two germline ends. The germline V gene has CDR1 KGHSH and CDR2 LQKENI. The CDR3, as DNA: TGTGCCAGCTCACCAGTAACTATCCAAGAGACCCAGTACTTC. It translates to CASSPVTIQETQYF. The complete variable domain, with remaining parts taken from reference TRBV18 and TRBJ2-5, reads NAGVMQNPRHLVRRRGQEARLRCSPMKGHSHVYWYRQLPEEGLKFMVYLQKENIIDESGMPKERFSAEFPKEGPSILRIQQVVRGDSAAYFCASSPVTIQETQYFGPGTRLLVL.

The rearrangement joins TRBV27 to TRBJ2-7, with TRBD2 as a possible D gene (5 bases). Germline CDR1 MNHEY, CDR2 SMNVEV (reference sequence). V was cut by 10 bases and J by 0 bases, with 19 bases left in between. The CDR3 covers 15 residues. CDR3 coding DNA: TGTGCCATCCTCCTGACGCCAGGAGGCTCCTACGAGCAGTACTTC. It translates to CAILLTPGGSYEQYF.

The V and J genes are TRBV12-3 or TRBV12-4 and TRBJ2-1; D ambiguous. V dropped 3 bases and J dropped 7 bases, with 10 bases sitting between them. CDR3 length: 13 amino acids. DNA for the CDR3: TGTGCCAGCAGTTTTCTAGTTGGAAATGAGCAGTTCTTC. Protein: CASSFLVGNEQFF.

Here the CDR3 DNA reads TGCGCCAGCAGCCAGGGGGGGGGACTGGGTCAGTACGAGCAGTACTTC. It is translated as CASSQGGGLGQYEQYF. V and J are TRBV4-1 and TRBJ2-7; 7 nucleotides align to TRBD2. The CDR3 sequence is 16 residues long. The J segment lost 4 bases and the V segment lost 3 bases, leaving 12 bases of the junction unmatched. Germline assignment: CDR1 MGHRA and CDR2 YSYEKL.

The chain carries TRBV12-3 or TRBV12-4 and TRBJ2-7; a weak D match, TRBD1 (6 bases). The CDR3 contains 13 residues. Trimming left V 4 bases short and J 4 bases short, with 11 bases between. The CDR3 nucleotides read TGTGCCAGCAGTTCAGACAGGCAGTACGAGCAGTACTTC. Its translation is CASSSDRQYEQYF.

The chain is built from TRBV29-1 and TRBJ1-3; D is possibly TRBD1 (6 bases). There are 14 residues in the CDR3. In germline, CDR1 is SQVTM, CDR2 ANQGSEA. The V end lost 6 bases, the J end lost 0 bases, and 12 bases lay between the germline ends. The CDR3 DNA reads TGCAGCGTCTCGGACAGAGCCTCTGGAAACACCATATATTTT. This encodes CSVSDRASGNTIYF.

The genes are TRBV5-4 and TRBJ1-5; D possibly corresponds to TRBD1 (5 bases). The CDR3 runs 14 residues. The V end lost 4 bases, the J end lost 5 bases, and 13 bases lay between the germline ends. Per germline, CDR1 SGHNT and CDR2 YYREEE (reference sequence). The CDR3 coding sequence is TGTGCCAGCAGCCCTGGGGGGGTGGATCAGCCCCAGCATTTT. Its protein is CASSPGGVDQPQHF.

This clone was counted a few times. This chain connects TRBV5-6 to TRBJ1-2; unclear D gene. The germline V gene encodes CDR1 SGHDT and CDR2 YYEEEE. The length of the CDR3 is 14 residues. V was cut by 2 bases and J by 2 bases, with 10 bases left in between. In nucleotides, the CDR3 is TGTGCCAGCAGCTTCTCGCGGTTGAACTATGGCTACACCTTC. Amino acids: CASSFSRLNYGYTF.

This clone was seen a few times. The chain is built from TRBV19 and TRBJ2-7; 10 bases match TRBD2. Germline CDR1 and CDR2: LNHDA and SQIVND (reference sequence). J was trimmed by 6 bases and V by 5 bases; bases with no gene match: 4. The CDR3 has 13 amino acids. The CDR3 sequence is CASSYSGRAEQYF. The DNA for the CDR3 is TGTGCCAGTAGTTACAGCGGGAGGGCCGAGCAGTACTTC.

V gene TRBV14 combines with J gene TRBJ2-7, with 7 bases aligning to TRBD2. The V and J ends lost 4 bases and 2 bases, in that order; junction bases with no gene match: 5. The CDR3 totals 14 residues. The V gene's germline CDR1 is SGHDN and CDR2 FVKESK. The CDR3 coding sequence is TGTGCCAGCAGCCGGGGGGGTCTCACCTACGAGCAGTACTTC. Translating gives CASSRGGLTYEQYF.

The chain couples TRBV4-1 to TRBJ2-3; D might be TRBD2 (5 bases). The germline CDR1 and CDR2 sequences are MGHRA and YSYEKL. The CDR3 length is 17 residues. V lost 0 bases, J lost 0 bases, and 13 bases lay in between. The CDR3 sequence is CASSQDGASLSTDTQYF. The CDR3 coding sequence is TGCGCCAGCAGCCAAGATGGCGCTAGCTTGAGCACAGATACGCAGTATTTT.

CDR3 loop: CASSLGRGGNTIYF. The CDR3 DNA follows: TGTGCCAGCAGCTTAGGCAGGGGAGGGAACACCATATATTTT. J is TRBJ1-3 and V is TRBV7-2, with TRBD1 as a possible D gene (6 bases). Germline lookup yields CDR1 SGHTA and CDR2 FQGNSA. With 1 base removed from V and 7 bases from J, the gap between germline ends came to 11 bases. This CDR3 comprises 14 residues.